This T cell receptor beta chain was found in a study of CD8 T cells in ankylosing spondylitis. V lost 5 bases and J 2 bases, leaving 9 bases between the germline ends. CDR3 size: 13 residues. Overall study results and limits: Both synovial fluid and blood in reactive arthritis had previously been reported to carry some motif variants. Significant enrichment of disease-linked clones was reportedly seen in matched ankylosing spondylitis synovial fluid.

5'-RACE, quantitative and with molecular barcodes, yielded the TCR beta libraries. MiXCR, applied by TCRdb to the 5' RACE reads, yields one record per CDR3 protein. The table includes under 85,000 distinct CDR3 sequences, approximately 5.3% detected once. This clonotype was observed many times. Its antigen is unidentified. The sequenced material came from blood, either unsorted or a sorted T cell fraction (not recorded which). This chain links TRBV12-3 or TRBV12-4 with TRBJ2-5; D might be TRBD2 (6 bases). This clonotype was sampled from a male donor with ankylosing spondylitis or in good health (not recorded which). CDR3 bases: TGTGCCAGCAGTCTCCGGGGGCAAGAGACCCAGTACTTC. It yields the protein CASSLRGQETQYF.